Below, 20 T cell receptor beta chains from the same sample are listed, as sequenced in a study of cytomegalovirus exposure and HLA in healthy donors. Amplification used 60 Vbeta primers and 13 Jbeta primers. Sequenced by immunoSEQ multiplex PCR; TCRdb stores in-frame clones only, minus some. The sample lists approximately 97,000 clones; about 81% were seen once. Sequencing was performed on PBMCs. The receptor source for this set is a man aged 40-49 years in good health and CMV-seropositive.

The chain joins TRBV18 to TRBJ2-5; a weak D match, TRBD1 (5 bases). The V gene's germline CDR1 is KGHSH and CDR2 LQKENI. The CDR3 sequence is 15 residues long. The ends were cut back, 0 bases at V and 5 bases at J, with 13 bases in the middle. The CDR3 DNA is TGTGCCAGCTCACCACCGTTGCAGGGCAGGGAGACCCAGTACTTC. Amino acid sequence: CASSPPLQGRETQYF.

V usage is TRBV7-9 and J usage is TRBJ2-3, with 11 bases that match TRBD2. The CDR3 loop spans 18 amino acids. Germline V lookup: CDR1 SEHNR, CDR2 FQNEAQ (reference sequence). Trimming cost V 6 bases and J 0 bases; bases outside gene matches: 11. CDR3 nucleotide sequence: TGTGCCAGCAGACAAAGTGGGACTAGCGGAATAAGCACAGATACGCAGTATTTT. Protein product: CASRQSGTSGISTDTQYF.

V gene TRBV30 combines with J gene TRBJ2-1, with 7 bases that match TRBD2. The CDR3 extends over 17 amino acids. V lost 2 bases and J lost 0; bases outside the gene matches: 10. Germline V gene data show CDR1 as GTSNPN and CDR2 as SVGIG (reference sequence). The CDR3 region has the DNA TGTGCCTGGAGTAGACTGCTAGCGGCCAGCTCCTACAATGAGCAGTTCTTC. Residues: CAWSRLLAASSYNEQFF.

This clone was detected only once. The chain is built from TRBV6-1 and TRBJ1-2, with D hard to call. V shed 8 bases and J shed 4 bases, with 20 bases lying between them. Germline V gene lookup returns CDR1 MNHNS and CDR2 SASEGT. This CDR3 contains 15 residues. The chain's CDR3 is CASGSGLGDSYGYTF. CDR3 DNA: TGTGCCAGCGGGAGCGGGCTAGGAGATAGCTATGGCTACACCTTC.

This clone showed up just a few times. The chain uses TRBV28 and TRBJ2-5; 8 positions agree with TRBD2. V shed 6 bases, J shed 4 bases, and the junction held 7 bases outside the gene matches. CDR1 and CDR2 (germline): MDHEN, SYDVKM. The CDR3 has 14 amino acids. CDR3 in amino acids: CASSLDRGGETQYF. CDR3 in DNA: TGTGCCAGCAGCCTGGACCGGGGGGGAGAGACCCAGTACTTC.

The chain employs TRBV7-9 and TRBJ2-7; D is unclear. CDR3 length: 12 amino acids. V lost 6 bases to trimming and J lost 5 bases, with 11 bases between them. Germline V gives CDR1 SEHNR, CDR2 FQNEAQ (reference sequence). CDR3 DNA sequence: TGTGCCAGCAGTTCCCCTCTAAACGAGCAGTACTTC. Translating gives CASSSPLNEQYF.

The genes are TRBV5-8 and TRBJ2-1; 8 bases are a match to TRBD1. Germline trimming cut 6 bases from V and 5 bases from J; bases unmatched to any gene: 10. The CDR3 has 15 amino acids. Germline CDR1 and CDR2: SGHTS and YDEGEE. The CDR3: CASTHPGQADNEQFF. The DNA for the CDR3 is TGTGCCAGCACCCATCCGGGACAGGCAGACAATGAGCAGTTCTTC.

This chain joins TRBV5-1 and TRBJ2-3; the match to TRBD2 covers 9 bases. V lost 3 bases and J lost 4; bases outside the gene matches: 9. CDR3 length: 16 residues. Germline CDR1 SGHRS, CDR2 YFSETQ. The CDR3 region is CASSSLRGGYADTQYF. In nucleotides, the CDR3 is TGCGCCAGCAGCTCGTTGCGGGGGGGCTATGCAGATACGCAGTATTTT. Full variable domain (rest looked up from reference TRBV5-1 and TRBJ2-3): KAGVTQTPRYLIKTRGQQVTLSCSPISGHRSVSWYQQTPGQGLQFLFEYFSETQRNKGNFPGRFSGRQFSNSRSEMNVSTLELGDSALYLCASSSLRGGYADTQYFGPGTRLTVL.

This clone came up once. The chain couples TRBV30 to TRBJ1-4; D is ambiguous. Germline CDR1 and CDR2: GTSNPN and SVGIG (reference sequence). This CDR3 spans 13 amino acids. Trimming cost V 8 bases and J 2 bases, with 12 bases left between them. DNA for the CDR3: TGTGCCCGGACGGGAGGGACTAATGAAAAACTGTTTTTT. It codes for CARTGGTNEKLFF.

The V gene is TRBV18, the J gene TRBJ1-5; 8 nucleotides align to TRBD1. CDR1 KGHSH and CDR2 LQKENI come from the germline V gene. J gave up 0 bases and V 2 bases, and 0 bases lay outside the gene matches. This CDR3 has 15 amino acids. The CDR3 spells CASSPDRGSNQPQHF. CDR3 bases: TGTGCCAGCTCACCAGACAGGGGTAGCAATCAGCCCCAGCATTTT.

The rearrangement joins TRBV4-1 to TRBJ2-7; 7 bases align to TRBD1. The CDR3 loop spans 16 amino acids. V was pared by 4 bases and J by 7 bases, with 16 bases of the junction left unmatched. The germline gives CDR1 MGHRA, CDR2 YSYEKL. CDR3 sequence (DNA): TGCGCCAGCAGCCTTATCCTGGACAGGCCGGTAGAGGAGCAGTACTTC. Translating it yields CASSLILDRPVEEQYF.

This chain uses TRBV11-2 with TRBJ1-1, with 7 bases that match TRBD1. CDR1 and CDR2 (germline): SGHAT, FQNNGV. Trimming at V came to 1 base and at J to 4 bases, leaving 9 bases not matched to a gene. The CDR3 is 16 residues long. The CDR3 sequence is CASSLGQGSRGTEAFF. CDR3 DNA sequence: TGTGCCAGCAGCTTAGGACAGGGCAGCCGGGGCACTGAAGCTTTCTTT.

The rearrangement joins TRBV5-1 to TRBJ2-2, with a possible D match to TRBD2 (5 bases). The CDR3 consists of 14 residues. V lost 0 bases, J lost 5 bases, and 8 bases lay in between. CDR1 SGHRS and CDR2 YFSETQ come from the germline V gene. This chain's CDR3 is CASSLEPGTGELFF. CDR3 DNA sequence: TGCGCCAGCAGCTTGGAGCCGGGGACCGGGGAGCTGTTTTTT.

This clone was seen once. The J gene is TRBJ2-1, the V gene TRBV13, with 9 bases identical to TRBD1. The J segment lost 2 bases and the V segment lost 5 bases, leaving 4 bases of the junction unmatched. CDR3 length equals 15 residues. Germline V gives CDR1 PRHDT, CDR2 FYEKMQ (reference sequence). The CDR3 coding sequence is TGTGCCAGCAGCATACAGGGGGCGCCCTACAATGAGCAGTTCTTC. Translating gives CASSIQGAPYNEQFF.

This clone is a singleton in its sample. The chain is built from TRBV30 and TRBJ1-1; perhaps TRBD1 as D (5 bases). From germline, CDR1 is GTSNPN and CDR2 SVGIG (reference sequence). This CDR3 spans 14 amino acids. Trimming stripped 0 bases from V and 7 bases from J, with 15 bases between. CDR3 residues: CAWSVTGGSGEAFF. CDR3 DNA: TGTGCCTGGAGTGTAACTGGGGGTAGCGGTGAAGCTTTCTTT.

The V gene is TRBV19, the J gene TRBJ2-4, with 8 positions matching TRBD1. Germline V CDR1 and CDR2: LNHDA, SQIVND (reference sequence). CDR3 length equals 16 residues. V lost 1 base and J lost 4; bases outside the gene matches: 6. The DNA of the CDR3 is TGTGCCAGTAGTATAGGCACCAGGGGGCTGAAAAACATTCAGTACTTC. The encoded protein is CASSIGTRGLKNIQYF.

The genes are TRBV29-1 and TRBJ1-1; D uncertain. This CDR3 has 13 residues. V lost 8 bases to trimming and J lost 4 bases, with 17 bases between them. Germline-derived CDR1 and CDR2 are SQVTM and ANQGSEA. The CDR3 sequence: CSSREGGGTEAFF. The DNA of the CDR3 is TGCAGCTCTCGGGAGGGTGGTGGCACTGAAGCTTTCTTT.

This clone was seen more than once but under ten times. An end of the junction differs from the germline gene, which may be a read error. The chain couples TRBV30 to TRBJ1-1; 9 bases fit TRBD1. The CDR3 has 14 residues. CDR1 and CDR2 (germline): GTSNPN, SVGIG (reference sequence). The CDR3, as DNA: TGTGCCTGGGGTGTAGGACAGGGGATTCATGAAGCTTTCTTT. Translated, it gives CAWGVGQGIHEAFF.

This chain uses TRBV19 with TRBJ2-5; 8 nucleotides line up with TRBD1. TRBJ2-7 matches the DNA end more closely, so the J call is doubtful. Germline CDR1 reads LNHDA; CDR2 reads SQIVND (reference sequence). The CDR3 extends over 13 amino acids. The CDR3 bases are TGTGCCAGTAGTAGGGACAGGATTGGCGAGCAGTACTTC. This sequence encodes CASSRDRIGEQYF.

V usage is TRBV7-6 and J usage is TRBJ1-1; 10 bases are a match to TRBD1. Trimming at V came to 8 bases and at J to 3 bases, leaving 6 bases not matched to a gene. The CDR3 has 14 residues. CDR1 and CDR2 from the germline V gene are SGHVS and FNYEAQ. The CDR3 DNA reads as TGTGCCAGCCGGGACAGGGGAGGGGACACTGAAGCTTTCTTT. This codes for CASRDRGGDTEAFF.